The 12 T cell receptor beta chains below come from one sample, sequenced in a study of early T cells in non-severe SARS-CoV-2 infection. TCRdb passed the 5' RACE reads through MiXCR, listing each CDR3 protein once. This sample has more than 25,000 distinct CDR3 sequences, with less than 6% found just once. Sequenced here: whole blood, sampled at baseline. These receptors were collected from an adult who was a healthcare worker with PCR-confirmed SARS-CoV-2 infection or an uninfected control (not recorded which).

This clonotype was counted at least ten times. The chain couples TRBV18 to TRBJ2-7; no reliable D call. Germline CDR1 KGHSH, CDR2 LQKENI. V was shortened by 0 bases and J by 4 bases, with 7 bases between the two germline ends. The CDR3 is 13 residues long. CDR3 sequence: CASSPPESYEQYF. DNA for the CDR3: TGTGCCAGCTCACCACCAGAGTCTTACGAGCAGTACTTC. The whole variable domain, remainder taken from reference TRBV18 and TRBJ2-7, is NAGVMQNPRHLVRRRGQEARLRCSPMKGHSHVYWYRQLPEEGLKFMVYLQKENIIDESGMPKERFSAEFPKEGPSILRIQQVVRGDSAAYFCASSPPESYEQYFGPGTRLTVT.

In its sample, this clonotype was seen many times. In DNA form, the CDR3 reads TGCGCCAGCAGCCTTCAGGGCGACGGGGAGCTGTTTTTT. Translating gives CASSLQGDGELFF. This chain connects TRBV4-3 to TRBJ2-2, with D possibly TRBD1 on 5 matching bases. Germline-derived CDR1 and CDR2 are LGHNA and YSLEER. The ends were cut back, 4 bases at V and 7 bases at J, with 10 bases in the middle. The CDR3 covers 13 residues.

This clonotype was seen a handful of times. The gene calls are TRBV5-4 and TRBJ2-2, with TRBD1 identical over 7 bases. This CDR3 is 19 amino acids long. CDR1 is SGHNT, CDR2 YYREEE, per germline (reference sequence). V lost 4 bases, J lost 1 base, and 16 bases stayed unmatched. CDR3 amino acids: CASSGRVTGAPMNTGELFF. The CDR3 DNA is TGTGCCAGCAGCGGGAGAGTTACAGGGGCCCCCATGAACACCGGGGAGCTGTTTTTT.

This clonotype has at least ten counts. The rearrangement uses TRBV12-3 or TRBV12-4 and TRBJ1-2; D possibly corresponds to TRBD1 (5 bases). The CDR3 is 12 residues long. V was cut by 5 bases and J by 6 bases, with 10 bases left in between. CDR3 in amino acids: CASSQGTNGYTF. The CDR3 bases are TGTGCCAGCAGTCAAGGGACGAATGGCTACACCTTC.

The chain is built from TRBV29-1 and TRBJ2-3, with TRBD2 as a possible D gene (6 bases). The ends were cut back, 3 bases at V and 2 bases at J, with 12 bases in the middle. The CDR3 consists of 14 residues. Germline CDR1 SQVTM, CDR2 ANQGSEA. CDR3 protein: CSVDGGANTDTQYF. In DNA form, the CDR3 reads TGCAGCGTTGATGGAGGGGCCAACACAGATACGCAGTATTTT.

This clonotype was observed at least ten times. The chain couples TRBV12-3 or TRBV12-4 to TRBJ1-2; D is undetermined. The germline V and J ends were trimmed by 0 bases and 5 bases, with 10 bases remaining between them. This CDR3 is 14 amino acids long. The CDR3 region is CASSLAGGRYGYTF. The CDR3 bases are TGTGCCAGCAGTTTAGCGGGAGGACGATATGGCTACACCTTC.

This chain links TRBV18 with TRBJ2-5, with D uncertain. The germline V gene has CDR1 KGHSH and CDR2 LQKENI. CDR3 size: 12 residues. The ends were cut back, 3 bases at V and 4 bases at J, with 6 bases in the middle. This chain's CDR3 is CASSPLGETQYF. CDR3 nucleotides: TGTGCCAGCTCACCGTTGGGAGAGACCCAGTACTTC.

This clonotype was found many times. This rearrangement joins TRBV29-1 to TRBJ1-1; D possibly corresponds to TRBD1 (6 bases). Germline CDR1 SQVTM, CDR2 ANQGSEA. CDR3 length: 15 residues. Deletions cut 7 bases from V and 0 bases from J, with 18 bases between. The CDR3 region is CSGEQGAAMNTEAFF. CDR3 in DNA: TGCAGCGGAGAACAGGGAGCTGCCATGAACACTGAAGCTTTCTTT.

This clonotype was found many times. The rearrangement uses TRBV12-3 or TRBV12-4 and TRBJ1-6; no firm D call. The CDR3 covers 16 residues. V lost 3 bases, J lost 9 bases, and 18 bases lay in between. CDR3 coding DNA: TGTGCCAGCAGTTTTGCGTTGAGCGGGGAGGTTTCACCCCTCCACTTT. Translating gives CASSFALSGEVSPLHF.

The chain recombines TRBV7-3 with TRBJ1-3; D unclear. Germline CDR1 SGHTA, CDR2 FQGTGA. The CDR3 is 14 amino acids. The ends were cut back, 1 base at V and 7 bases at J, with 11 bases in the middle. The CDR3 is CASSLSPGRNTIYF. The CDR3 DNA follows: TGTGCCAGCAGCTTAAGCCCCGGGAGGAACACCATATATTTT.

This clonotype was observed at least ten times. The CDR3 region is CASNSRFAKNIQYF. In DNA form, the CDR3 reads TGTGCCAGCAACAGCCGATTTGCCAAAAACATTCAGTACTTC. This chain joins TRBV28 and TRBJ2-4; D is unclear. This CDR3 region has 14 residues. The germline V gene encodes CDR1 MDHEN and CDR2 SYDVKM. The V end was cut by 7 bases, the J end by 1 base, with 11 bases between.

In its sample, this clonotype was seen many times. The V call is TRBV27, the J call TRBJ1-5, with 9 bases fitting TRBD1. Germline V lookup: CDR1 MNHEY, CDR2 SMNVEV (reference sequence). The CDR3 runs 13 residues. The trim removed 5 bases at V and 7 bases at J, leaving 3 bases unmatched. The CDR3 nucleotides read TGTGCCAGCAGTATGGACAGGGGACAGCCCCAGCATTTT. It translates to CASSMDRGQPQHF.